These T cell receptor beta chains were read from a single sample in a study of a mutant IDH1 vaccine in newly diagnosed glioma. No cognate antigen is known for these TCRs. Assay used: immunoSEQ multiplex PCR; TCRdb lists only in-frame clones, some missing. Of tens of thousands of clones listed, roughly 81% are singletons. The sample consisted of PBMCs, taken from a glioma patient whose treatment included an IDH1 peptide vaccine. The receptors stem from a man aged 40-49 years with glioma. Both conserved end residues are trimmed from each CDR3.

ASSNPVPGSGYT | TRBJ1-2 | TRBV19 | 12
ASRAGPGTDTQY | TRBJ2-3 | TRBV6-5 | 12
ASSLLGTAVGGSYNEQF | TRBJ2-1 | TRBV5-1 | 17
ASRDRLNSPLH | TRBJ1-6 | TRBV5-1 | 11
ASSLGWQGYTGELF | TRBJ2-2 | TRBV7-8 | 14
ASSAQTSGSADTQY | TRBJ2-3 | TRBV11-1 | 14
ASSRTSGTGTIRDEQF | TRBJ2-1 | TRBV4-3 | 16
ASSLKQDYTIY | TRBJ1-3 | TRBV7-2 | 11
ASSPAGRTTTGELF | TRBJ2-2 | TRBV19 | 14
ASSLGGITTAEQY | TRBJ2-7 | TRBV7-2 | 13
ASRPTGSEQY | TRBJ2-7 | TRBV6-5 | 10
ASSFARTDNQPQH | TRBJ1-5 | TRBV6-1 | 13
ASRGTGGQETQY | TRBJ2-5 | TRBV6-5 | 12
ASSPQSSVREQY | TRBJ2-7 | TRBV7-2 | 12
ASSSRASGWTDTQY | TRBJ2-3 | TRBV19 | 14
ASSLVGSGHEKLF | TRBJ1-4 | TRBV5-4 | 13
ASSPGQGVLDGYT | TRBJ1-2 | TRBV5-4 | 13
AISESGGSSGSPLH | TRBJ1-6 | TRBV10-3 | 14
ASSLGPTHNEQF | TRBJ2-1 | TRBV7-8 | 12
ASSGRGRGNTIY | TRBJ1-3 | TRBV6-6 | 12
ASSFGSTRTDTQY | TRBJ2-3 | TRBV7-3 | 13
ASRGQLNTEAF | TRBJ1-1 | TRBV5-1 | 11
ASSLGLRGETQY | TRBJ2-5 | TRBV5-1 | 12
ASSLGGGREETQY | TRBJ2-5 | TRBV7-2 | 13
ASSKQRSTDTQY | TRBJ2-3 | TRBV19 | 12
ASWERDRGPYEQY | TRBJ2-7 | TRBV19 | 13
AISESRGFTDTQY | TRBJ2-3 | TRBV10-3 | 13
ASSTTSANSPLH | TRBJ1-6 | TRBV7-6 | 12
ASSQYSGGYEQY | TRBJ2-7 | TRBV4-3 | 12
ASSIVQGGGDSPLH | TRBJ1-6 | TRBV19 | 14
ASSQDGGDHQPQH | TRBJ1-5 | TRBV4-3 | 13
ASRERDGYGYT | TRBJ1-2 | TRBV25-1 | 11
ASSTGGSSGQTQY | TRBJ2-5 | TRBV19 | 13
ASSISVSNEKLF | TRBJ1-4 | TRBV19 | 12
ASTPDGLTDTQY | TRBJ2-3 | TRBV9 | 12
ASSYSGSGNTIY | TRBJ1-3 | TRBV9 | 12
ASSLEGWITEAF | TRBJ1-1 | TRBV7-2 | 12
ASSYLGTGELF | TRBJ2-2 | TRBV6-5 | 11
ASSAARSHNEQF | TRBJ2-1 | TRBV6-5 | 12
ASSPPHRVRSPLH | TRBJ1-6 | TRBV19 | 13
AWSVGGRGGYT | TRBJ1-2 | TRBV30 | 11
ASSEVLGVSEQF | TRBJ2-1 | TRBV6-1 | 12
ASSPTSAQGTDTQY | TRBJ2-3 | TRBV18 | 14